Following are 27 T cell receptor beta chains from one sample sequenced in a study of cytomegalovirus exposure and HLA in healthy donors. Amplification used 60 Vbeta primers and 13 Jbeta primers. Measured with immunoSEQ multiplex PCR; TCRdb has only the in-frame clones, and not every one. The sample has around 200,000 clones, 70% seen once. The sequencing sample was made of PBMCs. The receptors here all came from a man aged 35-49 years in good health and CMV-seropositive.

The sample holds one count of this clone. This rearrangement joins TRBV19 to TRBJ1-1; D possibly corresponds to TRBD1 (6 bases). This CDR3 is built from 15 residues. Trimming removed 3 bases at V and 1 base at J, with 12 bases between. From germline, CDR1 is LNHDA and CDR2 SQIVND (reference sequence). The CDR3: CASSIEGEKNTEAFF. As DNA, the CDR3 is TGTGCCAGTAGTATTGAGGGGGAAAAGAACACTGAAGCTTTCTTT.

This clone was seen only a few times. The CDR3 region is CASTPGRGAPLNNEQFF. The CDR3 DNA reads TGTGCCAGCACCCCCGGCCGGGGGGCCCCCCTGAACAATGAGCAGTTCTTC. V is TRBV28 and J is TRBJ2-1; tentatively, D is TRBD2 (7 bases). The V end was cut by 7 bases, the J end by 5 bases, with 24 bases between. Germline assignment: CDR1 MDHEN and CDR2 SYDVKM. The CDR3 runs 17 residues.

Note on this clone: Additional DNA sequences in this sample encode the identical CDR3. The CDR3 nucleotides are TGCGCCAGCAGCCTCTTCACAGATACGCAGTATTTT. This codes for CASSLFTDTQYF. The chain joins TRBV5-1 to TRBJ2-3, with D uncertain. This CDR3 has 12 residues. V dropped 4 bases and J dropped 2 bases, with 5 bases sitting between them. The germline gives CDR1 SGHRS, CDR2 YFSETQ.

The V call is TRBV7-6, the J call TRBJ2-7; 9 bases match TRBD1. In germline, CDR1 is SGHVS, CDR2 FNYEAQ. The CDR3 runs 15 residues. The V segment lost 5 bases and the J segment 9 bases; nucleotides outside the gene matches: 14. CDR3 DNA: TGTGCCAGCAGCCTCCGGGACAGGGCCTTTGAGGTGCAGTACTTC. It is translated as CASSLRDRAFEVQYF. Filled out from reference TRBV7-6 and TRBJ2-7, the complete variable domain reads GAGVSQSPRYKVTKRGQDVALRCDPISGHVSLYWYRQALGQGPEFLTYFNYEAQQDKSGLPNDRFSAERPEGSISTLTIQRTEQRDSAMYRCASSLRDRAFEVQYFGPGTRLTVT.

The V and J genes are TRBV28 and TRBJ2-5; 12 bases line up with TRBD2. This CDR3 contains 15 residues. V lost 4 bases and J lost 4; bases outside the gene matches: 4. In germline, CDR1 is MDHEN, CDR2 SYDVKM. The CDR3 DNA is TGTGCCAGCAGTTGGACTAGCGGGGCTCGAGAGACCCAGTACTTC. Translation gives CASSWTSGARETQYF.

The chain uses TRBV7-9 and TRBJ2-1; TRBD1 aligns across 10 bases. Germline V lookup: CDR1 SEHNR, CDR2 FQNEAQ (reference sequence). After removal of 4 bases from V and 8 bases from J, the junction contained 5 bases not matched to a gene. The CDR3 runs to 14 residues. The CDR3 here is CASSSRDRGDEQFF. The CDR3 nucleotides are TGTGCCAGCAGCTCCCGGGACAGGGGCGATGAGCAGTTCTTC.

The chain uses TRBV18 and TRBJ1-2, with TRBD1 identical over 9 bases. J gave up 4 bases and V 7 bases, and 10 bases lay outside the gene matches. The CDR3 consists of 15 residues. Germline V gives CDR1 KGHSH, CDR2 LQKENI. Written as DNA, the CDR3 is TGTGCCAGCTACGGACCGGGACAGGGCTTCTATGGCTACACCTTC. Translating it yields CASYGPGQGFYGYTF. Looking up the rest from reference TRBV18 and TRBJ1-2 gives the full variable domain: NAGVMQNPRHLVRRRGQEARLRCSPMKGHSHVYWYRQLPEEGLKFMVYLQKENIIDESGMPKERFSAEFPKEGPSILRIQQVVRGDSAAYFCASYGPGQGFYGYTFGSGTRLTVV.

This clone was recorded a few times. Here the CDR3 reads CASSLMSGGDYEAFF. CDR3 DNA sequence: TGTGCCAGCAGCTTAATGTCCGGGGGGGATTATGAAGCTTTCTTT. J is TRBJ1-1 and V is TRBV7-2; D is possibly TRBD1 (5 bases). V was shortened by 2 bases and J by 7 bases, with 17 bases between the two germline ends. Germline V gives CDR1 SGHTA, CDR2 FQGNSA. The length of the CDR3 is 15 residues. Combining the CDR3 with reference TRBV7-2 and TRBJ1-1 gives the whole variable domain GAGVSQSPSNKVTEKGKDVELRCDPISGHTALYWYRQSLGQGLEFLIYFQGNSAPDKSGLPSDRFSAERTGGSVSTLTIQRTQQEDSAVYLCASSLMSGGDYEAFFGQGTRLTVV.

The genes are TRBV6-5 and TRBJ2-3, with 9 bases aligning to TRBD1. In germline, CDR1 is MNHEY, CDR2 SVGAGI. Trimming at V came to 6 bases and at J to 5 bases, leaving 9 bases not matched to a gene. The CDR3 loop spans 15 amino acids. CDR3 coding DNA: TGTGCCAGCAGCCTGGGACAGGGTATGATAGATACGCAGTATTTT. The encoded protein is CASSLGQGMIDTQYF.

The gene calls are TRBV28 and TRBJ1-6, with 9 bases that match TRBD1. V gave up 5 bases and J gave up 10 bases; unmatched junction bases: 9. The CDR3 spans 15 residues. Germline CDR1 MDHEN, CDR2 SYDVKM. CDR3 region: CASSRPDRGRSPLHF. DNA for the CDR3: TGTGCCAGCAGTCGACCGGACAGGGGTCGATCACCCCTCCACTTT.

The chain uses TRBV29-1 and TRBJ2-5; TRBD2 agrees at 8 bases. Germline lookup yields CDR1 SQVTM and CDR2 ANQGSEA. The CDR3 has 14 residues. V shed 3 bases and J 2 bases; nucleotides not matched to a gene: 5. The CDR3 coding sequence is TGCAGCGTTGATTATCCGGGGGGGCAAGAGACCCAGTACTTC. This encodes CSVDYPGGQETQYF.

Of note for this clone: A junction boundary mismatches the germline segment, possibly from a read error. In the same sample, other DNA sequences code for this CDR3. This chain uses TRBV5-4 with TRBJ1-2, with TRBD1 identical over 9 bases. CDR1 and CDR2 from the germline V gene are SGHNT and YYREEE (reference sequence). This CDR3 has 16 amino acids. The CDR3 bases are TGTGCCAGTAGCTTGGCAAGGACAGGGGATAACTATGGCTACACCTTC. Its protein product is CASSLARTGDNYGYTF.

The gene calls are TRBV7-2 and TRBJ1-2; TRBD1 matches at 7 bases. The CDR3 is made up of 14 amino acids. Trimming cost V 5 bases and J 2 bases; bases outside gene matches: 5. Germline CDR1 is SGHTA and CDR2 is FQGNSA. The CDR3 DNA is TGTGCCAGCAGCCGAAGACAGGGAAACTATGGCTACACCTTC. Its translation: CASSRRQGNYGYTF. Based on the CDR3 plus reference TRBV7-2 and TRBJ1-2, the full variable domain is GAGVSQSPSNKVTEKGKDVELRCDPISGHTALYWYRQSLGQGLEFLIYFQGNSAPDKSGLPSDRFSAERTGGSVSTLTIQRTQQEDSAVYLCASSRRQGNYGYTFGSGTRLTVV.

In its sample, this clone was seen a few times. The chain recombines TRBV4-3 with TRBJ2-3, with D possibly matching TRBD1 (6 bases). CDR1 is LGHNA, CDR2 YSLEER, per germline. The CDR3 is made up of 18 amino acids. The ends were cut back, 0 bases at V and 5 bases at J, with 21 bases in the middle. The CDR3 protein is CASSQDSVSGVTGDTQYF. The CDR3 region has the DNA TGCGCCAGCAGCCAAGATTCAGTTTCAGGGGTGACGGGAGATACGCAGTATTTT.

V gene TRBV7-8 combines with J gene TRBJ2-3, with 10 bases lining up with TRBD2. This CDR3 has 16 residues. CDR1 is SGHVS and CDR2 is FQNEAQ in the germline V gene. V lost 0 bases and J lost 4; bases outside the gene matches: 4. Here the CDR3 reads CASSLALAGAADTQYF. The DNA for the CDR3 is TGTGCCAGCAGCTTAGCCCTAGCGGGGGCAGCAGATACGCAGTATTTT.

V is TRBV6-5 and J is TRBJ1-2; 7 positions match TRBD1. CDR1 is MNHEY and CDR2 is SVGAGI in the germline V gene. The CDR3 is 15 amino acids. J gave up 8 bases and V 2 bases, and 11 bases lay outside the gene matches. This CDR3 is CASSYPDRAEVGYTF. The CDR3 DNA reads TGTGCCAGCAGTTACCCCGACAGGGCGGAGGTAGGCTACACCTTC.

The V and J genes are TRBV11-2 and TRBJ2-7; D perhaps matches TRBD1 (6 bases). The V end lost 5 bases, the J end lost 0 bases, and 14 bases lay between the germline ends. The CDR3 is 15 amino acids. The germline V gene encodes CDR1 SGHAT and CDR2 FQNNGV. In nucleotides, the CDR3 is TGTGCCAGCAGCCTGACAGGACGCAGCTCCTACGAGCAGTACTTC. Translating it yields CASSLTGRSSYEQYF.

The chain links TRBV6-1 to TRBJ2-1, with 10 bases identical to TRBD2. The CDR3 runs to 18 residues. J lost 6 bases, V lost 4 bases, and 15 bases had no gene match. Germline CDR1 and CDR2: MNHNS and SASEGT. The CDR3 DNA reads TGTGCCAGCAGTGCGACAGGGCATCGCAGCGGGGGGGGCAATGAGCAGTTCTTC. This codes for CASSATGHRSGGGNEQFF.

The rearrangement links TRBV5-1 to TRBJ1-2; tentatively, D is TRBD1 (6 bases). V was pared by 4 bases and J by 2 bases, with 6 bases between. Germline CDR1 and CDR2: SGHRS and YFSETQ. CDR3 length equals 12 residues. CDR3 loop: CASSQGNYGYTF. CDR3 coding DNA: TGCGCCAGCAGCCAGGGGAACTATGGCTACACCTTC. Full variable domain (remainder filled in from reference TRBV5-1 and TRBJ1-2): KAGVTQTPRYLIKTRGQQVTLSCSPISGHRSVSWYQQTPGQGLQFLFEYFSETQRNKGNFPGRFSGRQFSNSRSEMNVSTLELGDSALYLCASSQGNYGYTFGSGTRLTVV.

This rearrangement joins TRBV29-1 to TRBJ1-4; 11 positions agree with TRBD1. J gave up 0 bases and V 7 bases, and 7 bases lay outside the gene matches. From germline, CDR1 is SQVTM and CDR2 ANQGSEA. This CDR3 spans 16 amino acids. The DNA for the CDR3 is TGCAGCGCCGGGACAGGGGGGCTTGCAACTAATGAAAAACTGTTTTTT. Encoded protein: CSAGTGGLATNEKLFF. The full variable domain, completed using reference TRBV29-1 and TRBJ1-4, is SAVISQKPSRDICQRGTSLTIQCQVDSQVTMMFWYRQQPGQSLTLIATANQGSEATYESGFVIDKFPISRPNLTFSTLTVSNMSPEDSSIYLCSAGTGGLATNEKLFFGSGTQLSVL.

This clone was counted a few times. The V and J genes are TRBV2 and TRBJ1-1; D is uncertain. Germline V gene lookup returns CDR1 SNHLY and CDR2 FYNNEI. V was trimmed by 11 bases and J by 0 bases, leaving 22 bases between them. This CDR3 region has 16 residues. The CDR3: CALRADRPVMNTEAFF. The CDR3 bases are TGTGCCCTGAGGGCGGATCGCCCTGTAATGAACACTGAAGCTTTCTTT.

The chain joins TRBV9 to TRBJ1-3, with D perhaps TRBD1 (6 bases). Trimming shortened V by 0 bases and J by 4 bases, and 11 bases separated the two germline ends. The length of the CDR3 is 15 residues. CDR1 is SGDLS, CDR2 YYNGEE, per germline. The CDR3 spells CASSVGTVAGNTIYF. For the CDR3, the DNA is TGTGCCAGCAGCGTAGGGACAGTAGCGGGAAACACCATATATTTT.

J is TRBJ2-5 and V is TRBV19; 9 nucleotides line up with TRBD2. V lost 8 bases, J lost 8 bases, and 9 bases stayed unmatched. Germline-derived CDR1 and CDR2 are LNHDA and SQIVND (reference sequence). The CDR3 totals 13 residues. The CDR3 sequence is CASSLAGSETQYF. The CDR3 DNA reads TGTGCCAGTTCCCTAGCGGGGTCAGAAACCCAGTACTTC.

The V and J genes are TRBV7-8 and TRBJ2-5, with D possibly being TRBD1 (6 bases). The assigned J gene may be wrong: the sequence end matches TRBJ2-7 better. The V gene's germline CDR1 is SGHVS and CDR2 FQNEAQ. CDR3 size: 16 residues. The CDR3 DNA sequence: TGTGCCAGCAGCCTACTGACAAGGGGGAATACCTACGAGCAGTACTTC. Translating gives CASSLLTRGNTYEQYF.

About this clone itself: One junction end does not reproduce the germline sequence, and a read error may be involved. The chain joins TRBV7-9 to TRBJ2-1; 10 bases match TRBD1. Per germline, CDR1 SEHNR and CDR2 FQNEAQ (reference sequence). This CDR3 comprises 15 residues. CDR3 amino acids: CSSSPDRGKINEQFF. Here the CDR3 DNA reads TGTTCCAGCAGCCCGGACAGGGGGAAGATAAATGAGCAGTTCTTC.

In its sample, this clone was seen once. The V gene is TRBV11-1, the J gene TRBJ1-4; the D is unclear. V was trimmed by 5 bases and J by 6 bases, leaving 13 bases between them. Germline V gene data show CDR1 as SGHAT and CDR2 as FQDESV (reference sequence). The CDR3 extends over 14 amino acids. DNA for the CDR3: TGTGCCAGCAGCCCTCCCAACGGGGATGAAAAACTGTTTTTT. This sequence encodes CASSPPNGDEKLFF.

The chain couples TRBV5-4 to TRBJ2-5; no clear D. Germline lookup yields CDR1 SGHNT and CDR2 YYREEE (reference sequence). V lost 3 bases and J lost 2, with 2 bases in between. The CDR3 has 11 amino acids. As DNA, the CDR3 is TGTGCCAGCAGCTCGCAAGAGACCCAGTACTTC. Amino acid sequence: CASSSQETQYF. The variable domain in full, completed from reference TRBV5-4 and TRBJ2-5, reads ETGVTQSPTHLIKTRGQQVTLRCSSQSGHNTVSWYQQALGQGPQFIFQYYREEENGRGNFPPRFSGLQFPNYSSELNVNALELDDSALYLCASSSQETQYFGPGTRLLVL.